One TCR beta chain is described in this entry. Its antigen remains unidentified. This sample is part of a study of cytomegalovirus exposure and HLA in healthy donors. Whole-study context: Out of around 360 genotyped donors, 81% belonged to the Caucasian-associated ancestry cluster. Study outcomes and limitations: The likely origin of a cluster of highly shared sequence variants was a sequencing artifact. TCR beta V- and J-gene trimming was later associated with a missense DCLRE1C variant.

Primers: 60 Vbeta forward and 13 Jbeta reverse. Profiled with immunoSEQ multiplex PCR; TCRdb holds only in-frame clones, not every one. The data show about 120,000 clones, 15% to 20% seen once. Germline values: CDR1 MNHNS, CDR2 SASEGT. This CDR3 region has 16 residues. With 0 bases clipped from V and 0 bases from J, the junction kept 5 bases outside the gene matches. The sequence was collected from a female donor in good health and CMV-seropositive. Specimen: PBMCs. The chain joins TRBV6-1 to TRBJ2-7; TRBD1 agrees at 7 bases. The CDR3 spells CASSEAGTVLSYEQYF. CDR3 bases: TGTGCCAGCAGTGAAGCGGGGACAGTACTCTCCTACGAGCAGTACTTC.